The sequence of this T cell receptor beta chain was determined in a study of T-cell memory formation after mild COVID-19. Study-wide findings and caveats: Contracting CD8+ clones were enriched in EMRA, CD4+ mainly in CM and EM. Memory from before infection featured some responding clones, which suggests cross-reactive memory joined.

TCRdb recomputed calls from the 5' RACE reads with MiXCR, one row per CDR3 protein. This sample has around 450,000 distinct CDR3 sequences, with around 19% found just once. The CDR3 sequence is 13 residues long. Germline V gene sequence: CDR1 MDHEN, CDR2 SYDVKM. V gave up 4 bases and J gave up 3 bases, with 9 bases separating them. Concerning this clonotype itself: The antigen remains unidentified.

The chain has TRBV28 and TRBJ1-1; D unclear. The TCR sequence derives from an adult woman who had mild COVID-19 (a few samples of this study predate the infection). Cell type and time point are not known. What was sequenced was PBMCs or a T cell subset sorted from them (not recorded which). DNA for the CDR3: TGTGCCAGCAGTTGGGTCATGCACACTGAAGCTTTCTTT. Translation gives CASSWVMHTEAFF.